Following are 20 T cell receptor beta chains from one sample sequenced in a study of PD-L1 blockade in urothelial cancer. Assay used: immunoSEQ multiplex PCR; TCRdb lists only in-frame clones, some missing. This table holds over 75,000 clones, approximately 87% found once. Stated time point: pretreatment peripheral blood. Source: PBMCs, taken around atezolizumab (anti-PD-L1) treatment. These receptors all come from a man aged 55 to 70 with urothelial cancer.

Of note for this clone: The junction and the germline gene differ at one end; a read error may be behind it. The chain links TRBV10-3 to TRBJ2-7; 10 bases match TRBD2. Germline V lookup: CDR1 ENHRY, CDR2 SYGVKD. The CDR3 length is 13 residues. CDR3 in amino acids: CAIRTSGSSEQYF. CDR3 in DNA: TGTGCCATCAGGACTAGCGGGTCCTCCGAGCAGTACTTC.

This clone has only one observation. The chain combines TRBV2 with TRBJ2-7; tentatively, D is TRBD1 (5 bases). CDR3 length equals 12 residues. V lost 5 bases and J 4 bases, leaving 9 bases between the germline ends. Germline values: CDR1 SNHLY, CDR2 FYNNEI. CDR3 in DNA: TGTGCCAGCAGTCGGACAAAGTACGAGCAGTACTTC. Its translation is CASSRTKYEQYF.

The DNA for the CDR3 is TGCGCCAGCGGGCTGCCATCCTCAGGAGAGCAGTACTTC. Translating it yields CASGLPSSGEQYF. This chain links TRBV5-1 with TRBJ2-7, with no clear D. The CDR3 runs to 13 residues. Trimming removed 7 bases from V and 7 bases from J, with 18 bases in between. Germline values: CDR1 SGHRS, CDR2 YFSETQ.

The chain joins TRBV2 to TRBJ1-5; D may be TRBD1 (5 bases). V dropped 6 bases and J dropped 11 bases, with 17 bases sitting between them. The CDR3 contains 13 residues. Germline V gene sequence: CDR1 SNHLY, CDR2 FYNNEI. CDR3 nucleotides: TGTGCCAGCAGGCGGGACGGGGGGTTGACCCAGCATTTT. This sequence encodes CASRRDGGLTQHF. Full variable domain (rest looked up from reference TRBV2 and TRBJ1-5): EPEVTQTPSHQVTQMGQEVILRCVPISNHLYFYWYRQILGQKVEFLVSFYNNEISEKSEIFDDQFSVERPDGSNFTLKIRSTKLEDSAMYFCASRRDGGLTQHFGDGTRLSIL.

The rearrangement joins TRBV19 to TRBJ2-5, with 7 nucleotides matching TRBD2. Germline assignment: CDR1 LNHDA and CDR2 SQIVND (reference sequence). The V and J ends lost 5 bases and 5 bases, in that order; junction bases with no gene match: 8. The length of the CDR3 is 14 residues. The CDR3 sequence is CASSVRLAAETQYF. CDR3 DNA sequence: TGTGCCAGTAGTGTCCGACTAGCAGCCGAGACCCAGTACTTC.

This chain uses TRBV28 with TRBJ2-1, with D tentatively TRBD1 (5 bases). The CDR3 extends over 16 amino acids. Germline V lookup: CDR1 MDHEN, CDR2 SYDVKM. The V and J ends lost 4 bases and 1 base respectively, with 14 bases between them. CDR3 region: CASSSDKKGSYNEQFF. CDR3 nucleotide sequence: TGTGCCAGCAGTTCCGACAAAAAGGGGTCCTACAATGAGCAGTTCTTC.

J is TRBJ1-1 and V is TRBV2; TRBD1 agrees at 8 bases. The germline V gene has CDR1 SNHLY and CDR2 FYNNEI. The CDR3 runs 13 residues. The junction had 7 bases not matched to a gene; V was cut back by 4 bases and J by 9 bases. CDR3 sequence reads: CASSGASGGKAFF. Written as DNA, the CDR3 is TGTGCCAGCAGTGGAGCCTCAGGGGGCAAAGCTTTCTTT.

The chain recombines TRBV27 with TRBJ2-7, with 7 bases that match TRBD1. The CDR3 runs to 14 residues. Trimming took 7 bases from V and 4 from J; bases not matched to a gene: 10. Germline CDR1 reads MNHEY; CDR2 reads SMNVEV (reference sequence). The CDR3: CASNDEGARYEQYF. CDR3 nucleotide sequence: TGTGCCAGCAACGACGAGGGGGCGAGATACGAGCAGTACTTC.

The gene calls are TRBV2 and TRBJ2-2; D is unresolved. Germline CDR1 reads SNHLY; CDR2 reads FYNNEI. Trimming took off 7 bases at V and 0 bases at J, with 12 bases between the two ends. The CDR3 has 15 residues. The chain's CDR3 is CASIEQVANTGELFF. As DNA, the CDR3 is TGTGCCAGCATCGAGCAAGTCGCGAACACCGGGGAGCTGTTTTTT. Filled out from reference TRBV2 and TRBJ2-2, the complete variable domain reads EPEVTQTPSHQVTQMGQEVILRCVPISNHLYFYWYRQILGQKVEFLVSFYNNEISEKSEIFDDQFSVERPDGSNFTLKIRSTKLEDSAMYFCASIEQVANTGELFFGEGSRLTVL.

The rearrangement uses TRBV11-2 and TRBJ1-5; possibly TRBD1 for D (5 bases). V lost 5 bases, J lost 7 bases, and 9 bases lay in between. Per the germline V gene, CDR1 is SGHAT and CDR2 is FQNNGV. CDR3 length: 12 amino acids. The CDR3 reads CASSTQGQPQHF. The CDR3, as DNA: TGTGCCAGCAGCACCCAGGGCCAGCCCCAGCATTTT.

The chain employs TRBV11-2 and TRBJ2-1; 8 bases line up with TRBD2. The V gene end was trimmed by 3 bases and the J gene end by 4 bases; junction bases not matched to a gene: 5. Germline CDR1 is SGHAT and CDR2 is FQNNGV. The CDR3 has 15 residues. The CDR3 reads CASSFRGGSYNEQFF. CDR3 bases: TGTGCCAGCAGCTTTCGCGGGGGGAGTTACAATGAGCAGTTCTTC.

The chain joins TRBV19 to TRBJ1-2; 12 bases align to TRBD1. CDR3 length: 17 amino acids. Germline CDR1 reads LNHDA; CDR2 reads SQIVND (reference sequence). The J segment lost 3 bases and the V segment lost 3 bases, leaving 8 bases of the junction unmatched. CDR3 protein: CASSISPGQGADYGYTF. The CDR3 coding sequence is TGTGCCAGTAGTATTTCACCGGGACAGGGGGCGGACTATGGCTACACCTTC.

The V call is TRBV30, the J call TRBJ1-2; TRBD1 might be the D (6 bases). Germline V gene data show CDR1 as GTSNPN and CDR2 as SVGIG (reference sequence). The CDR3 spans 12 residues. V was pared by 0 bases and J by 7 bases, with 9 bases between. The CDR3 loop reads CAWSVGGAGYTF. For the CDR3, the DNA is TGTGCCTGGAGTGTGGGGGGGGCTGGCTACACCTTC. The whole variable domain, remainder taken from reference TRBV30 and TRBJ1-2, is SQTIHQWPATLVQPVGSPLSLECTVEGTSNPNLYWYRQAAGRGLQLLFYSVGIGQISSEVPQNLSASRPQDRQFILSSKKLLLSDSGFYLCAWSVGGAGYTFGSGTRLTVV.

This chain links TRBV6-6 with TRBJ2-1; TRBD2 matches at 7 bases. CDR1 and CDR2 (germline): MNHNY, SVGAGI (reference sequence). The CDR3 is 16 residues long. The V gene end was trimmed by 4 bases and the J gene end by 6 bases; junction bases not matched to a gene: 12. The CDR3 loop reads CASSSSLGTTPNEQFF. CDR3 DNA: TGTGCCAGCAGTTCCTCTTTAGGGACTACCCCCAATGAGCAGTTCTTC.

The CDR3 DNA follows: TGCGCCAGCAGCTTTACCAGGACAGGGTCCCTGGGGGAGCAGTTCTTC. As protein: CASSFTRTGSLGEQFF. This rearrangement joins TRBV5-1 to TRBJ2-1; 8 nucleotides line up with TRBD1. The germline V gene has CDR1 SGHRS and CDR2 YFSETQ. The CDR3 has 16 residues. The V and J ends lost 2 bases and 10 bases, in that order; junction bases with no gene match: 14.

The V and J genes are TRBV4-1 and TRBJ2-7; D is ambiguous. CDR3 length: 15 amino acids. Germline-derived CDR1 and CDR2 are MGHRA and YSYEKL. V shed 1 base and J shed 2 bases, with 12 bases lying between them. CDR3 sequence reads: CASSQAFYQTYEQYF. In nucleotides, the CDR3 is TGCGCCAGCAGCCAAGCTTTCTACCAAACCTACGAGCAGTACTTC.

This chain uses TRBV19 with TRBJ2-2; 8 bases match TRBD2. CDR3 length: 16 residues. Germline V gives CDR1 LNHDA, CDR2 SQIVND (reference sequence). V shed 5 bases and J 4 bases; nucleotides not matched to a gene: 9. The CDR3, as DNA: TGTGCCAGTAGTCGGGGACTCGCGGGGGGCACCGGGGAGCTGTTTTTT. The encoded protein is CASSRGLAGGTGELFF.

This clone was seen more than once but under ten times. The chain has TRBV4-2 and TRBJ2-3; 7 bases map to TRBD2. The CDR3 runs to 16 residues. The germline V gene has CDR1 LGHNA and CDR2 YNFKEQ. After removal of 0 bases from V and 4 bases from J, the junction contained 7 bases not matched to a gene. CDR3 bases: TGTGCCAGCAGCCAAGATGGGACTAAACGTTCAGATACGCAGTATTTT. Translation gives CASSQDGTKRSDTQYF.

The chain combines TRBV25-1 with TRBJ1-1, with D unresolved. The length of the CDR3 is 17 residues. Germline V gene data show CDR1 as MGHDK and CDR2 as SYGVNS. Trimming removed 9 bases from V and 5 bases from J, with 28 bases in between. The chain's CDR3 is CASLPENGVRVRTEAFF. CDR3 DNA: TGTGCCAGTCTACCGGAGAACGGGGTAAGGGTTCGGACTGAAGCTTTCTTT.

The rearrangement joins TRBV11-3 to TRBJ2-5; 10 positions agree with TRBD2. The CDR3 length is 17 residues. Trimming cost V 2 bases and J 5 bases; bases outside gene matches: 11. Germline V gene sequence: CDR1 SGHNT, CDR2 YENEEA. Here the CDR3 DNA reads TGTGCCAGCAGCTTACTGGGGCTAGCGGGAGCCGGGGAGACCCAGTACTTC. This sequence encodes CASSLLGLAGAGETQYF.